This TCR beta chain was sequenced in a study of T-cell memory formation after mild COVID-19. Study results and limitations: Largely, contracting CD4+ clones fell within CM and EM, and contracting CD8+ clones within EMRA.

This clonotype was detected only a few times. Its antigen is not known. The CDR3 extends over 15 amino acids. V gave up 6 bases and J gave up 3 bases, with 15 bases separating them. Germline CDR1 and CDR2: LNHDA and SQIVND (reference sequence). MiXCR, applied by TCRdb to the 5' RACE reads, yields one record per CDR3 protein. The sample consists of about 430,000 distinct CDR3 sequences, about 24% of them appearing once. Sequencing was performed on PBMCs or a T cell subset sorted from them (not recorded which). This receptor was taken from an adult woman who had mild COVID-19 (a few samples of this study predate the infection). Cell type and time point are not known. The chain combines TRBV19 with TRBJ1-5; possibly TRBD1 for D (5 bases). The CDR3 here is CASRRDRGDNQPQHF. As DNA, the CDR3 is TGTGCCAGTAGGCGGGACCGGGGGGACAATCAGCCCCAGCATTTT.